This TCR beta chain was identified in a study of blood T cell repertoires in COVID-19. Across the whole study: Specimens from acute and convalescent COVID-19 originated in the United States, Italy and Spain.

The CDR3 consists of 14 residues. The V gene's germline CDR1 is LNHDA and CDR2 SQIVND (reference sequence). V was pared by 1 base and J by 3 bases, with 9 bases between. Authors' processing steps: For nucleated cells, counts were estimated from reference gene primer amplification. Assay: immunoSEQ multiplex PCR; the TCRdb copy retains only in-frame clones and omits some. V, J and clone size are those of that table, while D and trimming were read from the DNA. The sample gives about 130,000 clones, about four fifths of which show up once; roughly 15% is in the top ten. The sequence came from a woman in her 50s with acute or convalescent COVID-19. The chain has TRBV19 and TRBJ1-1; no firm D call. Input material: peripheral blood. For the CDR3, the DNA is TGTGCCAGTAGTATAGGAGGGATGGACACTGAAGCTTTCTTT. This translates into CASSIGGMDTEAFF.